Below, one TCR beta chain is given with its context. What it binds is unknown. This same CDR3 is encoded by further DNA sequences in the sample. Selected positively for CCR7 and CD45RO-negative, naive CD8 cells excluded terminally differentiated effector memory CD45RA+ cells. The CDR3 length is 14 residues. Trimming stripped 2 bases from V and 2 bases from J, with 7 bases between. Germline assignment: CDR1 MDHEN and CDR2 SYDVKM. Repertoires were generated with immunoSEQ multiplex PCR, while TCRdb's copy carries only in-frame clones and drops some. The profile shows roughly 810,000 clones, roughly 96% of them singletons. The sample originates from a study of shared clonotypes between healthy human individuals. Overall study results and limits: Generally, naive subsets came out with larger estimated richness than memory subsets.

This TCR was sampled from a man aged 25 to 40 in good health. The chain joins TRBV28 to TRBJ2-1, with D perhaps being TRBD1 or TRBD2 (5 bases each). Sequencing was carried out using naive CD8+ T cells sorted from blood. In DNA, the CDR3 is TGTGCCAGCAGTTTAGGGGGACCCTACAATGAGCAGTTCTTC. Translated: CASSLGGPYNEQFF.